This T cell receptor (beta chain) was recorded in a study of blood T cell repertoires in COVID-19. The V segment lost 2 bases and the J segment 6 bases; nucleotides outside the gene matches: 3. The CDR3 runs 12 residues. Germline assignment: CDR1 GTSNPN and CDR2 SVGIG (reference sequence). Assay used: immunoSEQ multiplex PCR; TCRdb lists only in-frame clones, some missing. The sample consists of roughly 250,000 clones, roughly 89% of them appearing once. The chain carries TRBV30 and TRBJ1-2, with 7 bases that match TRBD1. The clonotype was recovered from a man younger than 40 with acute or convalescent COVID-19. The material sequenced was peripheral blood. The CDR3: CAWSTGDHGYTF. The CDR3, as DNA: TGTGCCTGGAGTACAGGGGATCATGGCTACACCTTC.